The 27 T cell receptor beta chains below all came from one sample that was sequenced in a study of T cells in severe cutaneous drug reactions. The donors had carbamazepine-induced Stevens-Johnson syndrome or toxic epidermal necrolysis. Libraries were made by iRepertoire multiplex PCR with TCR subtype-specific primers for bulk and single-cell sequencing. After re-calling the multiplex PCR reads, TCRdb lists one entry per CDR3 protein, DNA absent. The listing contains 20,000 to 25,000 distinct CDR3 sequences. Sequenced input: PBMCs. The receptor source for this set is a human donor with toxic epidermal necrolysis, a severe cutaneous drug reaction.

The chain joins TRBV28 to TRBJ1-5; TCRdb designates TRBD1, a call that cannot be tested without DNA. Germline loops: CDR1 MDHEN, CDR2 SYDVKM. The CDR3 has 13 residues. The CDR3 spells CASRARGALPQHF.

The V gene is TRBV6-2 or TRBV6-3, the J gene TRBJ2-1; the TCRdb D gene call, TRBD1, has no DNA to confirm it. This CDR3 is 14 amino acids long. Germline-derived CDR1 and CDR2 are MNHEY and SVGEGT. The CDR3 is CASSSPPWWDEQFF.

The chain couples TRBV20-1 to TRBJ2-5; TCRdb's D call of TRBD2 is untestable without DNA. In germline, CDR1 is DFQATT, CDR2 SNEGSKA (reference sequence). The CDR3 consists of 16 residues. The chain's CDR3 is CSARSGTSGRGETQYF.

The V gene is TRBV7-2, the J gene TRBJ2-1; there is no DNA to check the TCRdb D call of TRBD1. The V gene's germline CDR1 is SGHTA and CDR2 FQGNSA. The CDR3 totals 15 residues. The CDR3 loop reads CASRGGALGVNEQFF.

The chain uses TRBV5-1 and TRBJ2-1; TCRdb selects TRBD2, and the lack of DNA leaves this call unchecked. The CDR3 spans 16 residues. Germline V lookup: CDR1 SGHRS, CDR2 YFSETQ. This chain's CDR3 is CASSSSGKFSDNEQFF.

The V gene is TRBV2, the J gene TRBJ2-7; TCRdb's D call of TRBD2 is untestable without DNA. CDR3 length: 13 amino acids. Germline V gene lookup returns CDR1 SNHLY and CDR2 FYNNEI. The CDR3 spells CASGGLADYEQYF.

The gene calls are TRBV4-1 and TRBJ2-5. Germline CDR1 MGHRA, CDR2 YSYEKL. This CDR3 has 13 residues. The CDR3 reads CASSRSAEETQYF.

The chain uses TRBV29-1 and TRBJ2-1; TCRdb proposes TRBD1, but this gene call is untestable without DNA. The germline V gene encodes CDR1 SQVTM and CDR2 ANQGSEA. The CDR3 totals 12 residues. The CDR3 loop is CSVVGGNNEQFF.

The gene calls are TRBV3-1 and TRBJ1-5; with no DNA, the TCRdb D assignment of TRBD1 cannot be verified. Germline lookup yields CDR1 LGHDT and CDR2 YNNKEL (reference sequence). The CDR3 runs 14 residues. This CDR3 reads CASSQAGSNQPQHF.

The genes are TRBV12-3 or TRBV12-4 and TRBJ1-5. The CDR3 is 14 amino acids. The CDR3 region is CASSLGLQNQPQHF.

The chain couples TRBV4-1 to TRBJ2-7; there is no DNA to check the TCRdb D call of TRBD1. Per germline, CDR1 MGHRA and CDR2 YSYEKL. The CDR3 covers 14 residues. CDR3 region: CASSQGQGAYEQYF.

The chain is built from TRBV18 and TRBJ2-7; without DNA, the TCRdb call of TRBD1 cannot be checked. The CDR3 covers 14 residues. Germline V gene lookup returns CDR1 KGHSH and CDR2 LQKENI. CDR3 in amino acids: CASSPGLVGYEQYF.

The V call is TRBV20-1, the J call TRBJ1-2. The CDR3 spans 15 residues. Germline CDR1 reads DFQATT; CDR2 reads SNEGSKA (reference sequence). CDR3 amino acids: CSARDLTPLNYGYTF.

This chain uses TRBV28 with TRBJ1-2; TCRdb reports TRBD1, a call that lacks DNA to check it against. The V gene's germline CDR1 is MDHEN and CDR2 SYDVKM. The CDR3 runs 16 residues. The chain's CDR3 is CASSLRTGARHYGYTF.

The J gene is TRBJ2-1, the V gene TRBV5-1. Germline lookup yields CDR1 SGHRS and CDR2 YFSETQ. The CDR3 is 15 residues long. The CDR3 protein is CASSLERPSYNEQFF.

The V and J genes are TRBV4-1 and TRBJ1-2; the TCRdb call, TRBD1, lacks DNA for checking. The CDR3 is made up of 14 amino acids. Germline V gives CDR1 MGHRA, CDR2 YSYEKL. CDR3 sequence reads: CASSLPGGREGYTF.

This clonotype is labeled medium-sized (0.01 to 0.1%) based on frequency. V gene TRBV29-1 combines with J gene TRBJ1-5; checking the TCRdb D call of TRBD1 is not possible without DNA. The CDR3 extends over 11 amino acids. Per germline, CDR1 SQVTM and CDR2 ANQGSEA. CDR3 amino acids: CSVVWGTEQHF.

The V gene is TRBV5-1, the J gene TRBJ1-1; TCRdb names TRBD1, which stays unverified in the absence of DNA. CDR1 SGHRS and CDR2 YFSETQ come from the germline V gene. CDR3 length equals 13 residues. The CDR3 sequence is CASSRGSRTEAFF.

This chain uses TRBV7-2 with TRBJ1-2. CDR1 is SGHTA, CDR2 FQGNSA, per germline. The CDR3 length is 15 residues. The CDR3 here is CASSLALNSNYGYTF.

V gene TRBV6-4 combines with J gene TRBJ2-3; TCRdb selects TRBD2, and the lack of DNA leaves this call unchecked. CDR3 length equals 16 residues. Germline V lookup: CDR1 MRHNA, CDR2 SNTAGT. The CDR3 sequence: CASSDHGGRAIDTQYF.

The rearrangement uses TRBV7-9 and TRBJ2-1; TCRdb calls TRBD2, which cannot be checked without DNA. CDR1 and CDR2 from the germline V gene are SEHNR and FQNEAQ (reference sequence). The CDR3 is 15 residues long. The chain's CDR3 is CASCPRTSFGNEQFF. Together with reference TRBV7-9 and TRBJ2-1, the CDR3 gives the full variable domain: DTGVSQNPRHKITKRGQNVTFRCDPISEHNRLYWYRQTLGQGPEFLTYFQNEAQLEKSRLLSDRFSAERPKGSFSTLEIQRTEQGDSAMYLCASCPRTSFGNEQFFGPGTRLTVL.

The CDR3 sequence is CASSPDSGSSNEQFF. The chain couples TRBV18 to TRBJ2-1; TCRdb calls TRBD2, which cannot be checked without DNA. Germline assignment: CDR1 KGHSH and CDR2 LQKENI. The CDR3 is 15 residues long.

V gene TRBV20-1 combines with J gene TRBJ1-2. This CDR3 comprises 15 residues. CDR1 is DFQATT, CDR2 SNEGSKA, per germline (reference sequence). The CDR3 sequence: CSARDFEGVGYGYTF.

The rearrangement uses TRBV29-1 and TRBJ1-2; TCRdb calls TRBD1, which cannot be checked without DNA. Germline CDR1 SQVTM, CDR2 ANQGSEA. The CDR3 runs to 15 residues. The CDR3 spells CSVDPFGQGNYGYTF.

The chain employs TRBV10-2 and TRBJ2-1. Germline V gene sequence: CDR1 WSHSY, CDR2 SAAADI. The CDR3 runs 13 residues. The CDR3 region is CASSRTSYNEQFF.

The rearrangement joins TRBV20-1 to TRBJ2-2; TCRdb calls TRBD2, which cannot be checked without DNA. Germline CDR1 DFQATT, CDR2 SNEGSKA (reference sequence). This CDR3 comprises 12 residues. The CDR3 protein is CSARASVGELFF.

This chain links TRBV9 with TRBJ2-3. The germline CDR1 and CDR2 sequences are SGDLS and YYNGEE. The CDR3 is 12 amino acids. CDR3: CASSANRDTQYF.